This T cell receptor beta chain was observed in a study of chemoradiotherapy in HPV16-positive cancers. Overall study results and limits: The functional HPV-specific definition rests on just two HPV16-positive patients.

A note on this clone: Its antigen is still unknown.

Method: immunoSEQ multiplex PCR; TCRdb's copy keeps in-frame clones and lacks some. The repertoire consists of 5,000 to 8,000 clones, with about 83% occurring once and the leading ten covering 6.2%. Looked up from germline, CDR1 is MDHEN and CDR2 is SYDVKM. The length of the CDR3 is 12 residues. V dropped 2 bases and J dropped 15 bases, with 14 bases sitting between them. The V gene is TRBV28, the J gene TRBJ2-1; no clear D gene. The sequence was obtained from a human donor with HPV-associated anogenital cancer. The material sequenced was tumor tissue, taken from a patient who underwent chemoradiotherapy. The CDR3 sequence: CASSLRAHHPFF. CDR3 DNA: TGTGCCAGCAGTTTACGGGCCCACCATCCGTTCTTC.